A selection of T cell receptor beta chains follows, all from one sample in a study of tumor-infiltrating lymphocytes in localized non-small cell lung cancer. Clones were sequenced by immunoSEQ multiplex PCR, and TCRdb holds only the in-frame ones, with some missing. This table holds 7,500 to 9,500 clones, around 81% found once. Sequencing input: uninvolved lung tissue not adjacent to the tumor. These receptors all stem from a human donor with non-small cell lung cancer. Both conserved end residues are part of each CDR3. A D gene is named only where the DNA matches it firmly. Clone size is given for some rows only: seen once, a few or many times, or a class if the clone is expanded.

v_gene,d_gene,j_gene,abundance,CDR3aa,CDR3nt
TRBV5-1,NA,TRBJ1-4,NA,CASSPSVAATNEKLFF,TGCGCCAGCAGCCCCTCAGTGGCTGCAACTAATGAAAAACTGTTTTTT
TRBV30,TRBD1,TRBJ1-2,NA,CAWGQGSYGYTF,TGTGCCTGGGGACAGGGCTCCTATGGCTACACCTTC
TRBV7-6,NA,TRBJ2-6,NA,CASSFGPLTSSGANVLTF,TGTGCCAGCAGCTTTGGCCCGCTTACCTCCTCTGGGGCCAACGTCCTGACTTTC
TRBV5-1,TRBD1,TRBJ1-1,NA,CASGDRRPFF,TGCGCCAGCGGGGACAGGAGACCTTTCTTT
TRBV27,NA,TRBJ2-2,NA,CASRRETAANTGELFF,TGTGCCAGCAGGAGAGAGACGGCCGCGAACACCGGGGAGCTGTTTTTT
TRBV18,NA,TRBJ1-1,NA,CASSPGLGNTEAFF,TGTGCCAGCTCCCCTGGTTTGGGAAACACTGAAGCTTTCTTT
TRBV5-4,TRBD2,TRBJ2-7,NA,CASSHDGTSFYEQYF,TGTGCCAGCAGTCACGACGGGACTAGCTTCTACGAGCAGTACTTC
TRBV5-1,NA,TRBJ1-4,NA,CASSLIGQGGEKLFF,TGCGCCAGCAGCTTAATAGGCCAGGGCGGCGAAAAACTGTTTTTT
TRBV28,TRBD1,TRBJ1-5,NA,CASRTTGVSNQPQHF,TGTGCCAGCAGAACGACAGGGGTTTCCAATCAGCCCCAGCATTTT
TRBV6-5,TRBD1,TRBJ1-5,large,CASSYGTEQPQHF,TGTGCCAGCAGTTACGGGACAGAACAGCCCCAGCATTTT
TRBV5-4,NA,TRBJ1-2,few,CASSLDRSDYGYTF,TGTGCCAGCAGCCTTGACAGATCGGACTATGGCTACACCTTC
TRBV7-9,NA,TRBJ2-5,NA,CASNIGGSRETQYF,TGTGCCAGCAACATAGGAGGGAGCAGAGAGACCCAGTACTTC
TRBV7-9,NA,TRBJ1-4,NA,CASSLGAENEKLFF,TGTGCCAGCAGCTTAGGCGCAGAAAATGAAAAACTGTTTTTT
TRBV7-2,NA,TRBJ1-4,NA,CASHNSPGEKLFF,TGTGCCAGCCACAACTCGCCTGGAGAAAAACTGTTTTTT
TRBV7-4,TRBD1,TRBJ2-1,NA,CASSSDRGKQFF,TGTGCCAGCAGCTCGGACAGGGGCAAGCAGTTCTTC
TRBV28,NA,TRBJ1-2,few,CASSLRGRAANYGYTF,TGTGCCAGCAGTTTACGTGGGAGAGCCGCTAACTATGGCTACACCTTC
TRBV18,TRBD1,TRBJ1-4,once,CASSPRNRGGEKLFF,TGTGCCAGCTCACCCAGAAACAGGGGCGGTGAAAAACTGTTTTTT
TRBV7-9,NA,TRBJ2-5,NA,CASSWDVETQYF,TGTGCCAGCAGCTGGGACGTGGAGACCCAGTACTTC
TRBV18,NA,TRBJ2-2,once,CASSPPARPGELFF,TGTGCCAGCTCACCACCGGCAAGACCGGGGGAGCTGTTTTTT
TRBV7-9,NA,TRBJ2-5,once,CASSPYGGVGETQYF,TGTGCCAGCAGCCCTTACGGCGGGGTTGGGGAGACCCAGTACTTC
TRBV4-3,TRBD2,TRBJ2-7,few,CASSQSSLTSGRNEQYF,TGCGCCAGCAGCCAGTCCAGTCTGACTAGCGGGAGGAACGAGCAGTACTTC
TRBV6-5,NA,TRBJ2-7,few,CASRRLGEQYF,TGTGCCAGCAGGAGGTTGGGGGAGCAGTACTTC
TRBV10-3,NA,TRBJ2-7,NA,CAISGAEGYEQYF,TGTGCCATCAGTGGGGCGGAGGGGTACGAGCAGTACTTC
TRBV27,TRBD1,TRBJ1-2,NA,CASSRDRGSGYTF,TGTGCCAGCAGCCGGGACAGGGGATCTGGCTACACCTTC
TRBV6-1,TRBD1,TRBJ2-7,once,CASSEAGTGIEQYF,TGTGCCAGCAGTGAAGCCGGGACAGGGATCGAGCAGTACTTC
TRBV28,TRBD2,TRBJ2-1,few,CASSLRAGGRGEQFF,TGTGCCAGCAGTTTAAGGGCGGGAGGAAGAGGTGAGCAGTTCTTC
TRBV30,NA,TRBJ2-3,once,CAWSVRGLRGDTQYF,TGTGCCTGGAGTGTACGGGGCCTCCGGGGAGATACGCAGTATTTT
TRBV5-1,NA,TRBJ1-2,NA,CASSLFQDKARRGYTF,TGCGCCAGCAGCTTGTTCCAAGACAAAGCGAGACGTGGCTACACCTTC
TRBV5-6,NA,TRBJ2-7,NA,CASSPGPNLPYEQYF,TGTGCCAGCAGCCCGGGACCCAACCTCCCTTACGAGCAGTACTTC
TRBV6-1,NA,TRBJ1-4,NA,CASSQLGGPNEKLFF,TGTGCCAGCAGTCAACTGGGTGGGCCTAATGAAAAACTGTTTTTT
TRBV29-1,NA,TRBJ1-1,NA,CSVVRVNTEAFF,TGCAGCGTTGTAAGGGTGAACACTGAAGCTTTCTTT
TRBV5-6,NA,TRBJ1-2,once,CASSPLGPNYGYTF,TGTGCCAGCAGCCCACTAGGCCCTAACTATGGCTACACCTTC
TRBV5-4,TRBD2,TRBJ2-3,NA,CASSTSGTSGTQYF,TGTGCCAGCAGCACTAGCGGGACCTCGGGGACGCAGTATTTT
TRBV9,TRBD1,TRBJ1-2,once,CASSPNPQGALGYTF,TGTGCCAGCAGCCCAAACCCCCAGGGGGCGCTTGGCTACACCTTC
TRBV11-1,NA,TRBJ2-5,NA,CASSLARGRETQYF,TGTGCCAGCAGCTTAGCGCGAGGGAGGGAGACCCAGTACTTC
TRBV7-2,NA,TRBJ2-5,NA,CASSTYGETQYF,TGTGCCAGCAGCACCTACGGGGAGACCCAGTACTTC
TRBV30,NA,TRBJ2-7,NA,CAWRSGSQSYEQYF,TGTGCCTGGAGGAGCGGGTCACAATCCTACGAGCAGTACTTC
TRBV7-9,NA,TRBJ1-3,NA,CASSLAGTTSGNTIYF,TGTGCCAGCAGCTTAGCGGGGACCACCTCTGGAAACACCATATATTTT
TRBV28,NA,TRBJ1-2,NA,CASSLGAGNYGYTF,TGTGCCAGCAGTTTAGGGGCAGGGAACTATGGCTACACCTTC
TRBV7-9,NA,TRBJ1-1,NA,CASSSSDGWSGTEAFF,TGTGCCAGCAGCTCTTCCGATGGGTGGTCGGGCACTGAAGCTTTCTTT
TRBV10-3,TRBD1,TRBJ2-7,few,CATFTGTGVYEQYF,TGTGCCACTTTTACCGGGACAGGGGTTTACGAGCAGTACTTC
TRBV5-6,NA,TRBJ2-2,NA,CASSPGKEKGNTGELFF,TGTGCCAGCAGTCCCGGCAAGGAGAAAGGGAACACCGGGGAGCTGTTTTTT
TRBV7-9,NA,TRBJ2-3,NA,CASSLGAKDTQYF,TGTGCCAGCAGCTTAGGAGCCAAAGATACGCAGTATTTT
TRBV15,NA,TRBJ1-5,large,CATSDIGNQPQHF,TGTGCCACCAGCGACATTGGCAATCAGCCCCAGCATTTT
TRBV30,TRBD1,TRBJ2-1,NA,CAWSHGTGGYNEQFF,TGTGCCTGGAGCCACGGGACAGGGGGTTACAATGAGCAGTTCTTC
TRBV6-1,NA,TRBJ2-7,NA,CASSEAGRAYEQYF,TGTGCCAGCAGTGAAGCTGGGCGGGCCTACGAGCAGTACTTC
TRBV25-1,NA,TRBJ1-4,once,CASSESGSNEKLFF,TGTGCCAGCAGTGAGTCGGGATCGAATGAAAAACTGTTTTTT
TRBV19,NA,TRBJ2-3,NA,CASSFRGTDTQYF,TGTGCCAGTTCCTTCCGGGGAACAGATACGCAGTATTTT